This T cell receptor (beta chain) was captured in a study of T-cell reconstitution after alpha-beta-depleted transplantation in children. The sample holds many counts of this clonotype. Preparation of the TCRbeta library used unique molecular identifiers. TCRdb recomputed calls from the PCR reads with MiXCR, one row per CDR3 protein. The sample lists 95,000 to 120,000 distinct CDR3 sequences, approximately 6% occurring once. Per the germline V gene, CDR1 is SGHTA and CDR2 is FQGTGA. V was shortened by 5 bases and J by 1 base, with 8 bases between the two germline ends. The CDR3 totals 13 residues. The starting material was PBMCs, mostly from graft donor cells, obtained 360 days after TCRalphabeta/CD19-depleted stem cell transplant. The rearrangement links TRBV7-3 to TRBJ1-1, with unresolved D. This receptor was identified in a male patient under 10 years old who had a stem cell transplant for acute lymphoblastic leukemia, so the T cells may come from the graft donor. The CDR3 reads CASSGNKNTEAFF. In DNA, the CDR3 is TGTGCCAGCAGCGGGAACAAGAACACTGAAGCTTTCTTT.